A single sample is the source of the 25 T cell receptor beta chains below, sequenced in a study of cytomegalovirus exposure and HLA in healthy donors. In the PCR, 60 Vbeta and 13 Jbeta primers were used. Using immunoSEQ multiplex PCR, the repertoire was profiled, and TCRdb retains in-frame clones only, with some absent. This sample yields about 70,000 clones, of which 86% are seen a single time; roughly 2% belongs to the top ten. The sample comprised PBMCs. The receptors were sampled from a woman aged 25-40 years in good health and CMV-seronegative.

In its sample, this clone was seen a few times. The chain has TRBV4-1 and TRBJ2-1; 13 bases are shared with TRBD2. From germline, CDR1 is MGHRA and CDR2 YSYEKL. V was pared by 0 bases and J by 3 bases, with 2 bases of the junction left unmatched. The length of the CDR3 is 17 residues. The CDR3 loop reads CASSQEGTSGIYNEQFF. CDR3 DNA: TGCGCCAGCAGCCAAGAGGGGACTAGCGGGATCTACAATGAGCAGTTCTTC.

The rearrangement uses TRBV4-3 and TRBJ2-4; 12 bases map to TRBD2. The germline V gene has CDR1 LGHNA and CDR2 YSLEER. There are 16 residues in the CDR3. After removal of 3 bases from V and 5 bases from J, the junction contained 5 bases not matched to a gene. CDR3 sequence (DNA): TGCGCCAGCAGCCAGTTGACTAGCGGGAGTGAAAACATTCAGTACTTC. Translation gives CASSQLTSGSENIQYF.

V usage is TRBV7-9 and J usage is TRBJ2-1, with 8 positions matching TRBD2. Germline lookup yields CDR1 SEHNR and CDR2 FQNEAQ (reference sequence). Losses at the gene ends were 5 bases for V and 7 bases for J; bases not matched to a gene: 10. CDR3 length: 15 residues. The CDR3 here is CASSLGSGNTNEQFF. The CDR3 region has the DNA TGTGCCAGCAGCCTGGGTAGCGGGAATACAAATGAGCAGTTCTTC.

This rearrangement joins TRBV11-2 to TRBJ2-5; 9 nucleotides match TRBD2. Germline CDR1 reads SGHAT; CDR2 reads FQNNGV. The junction had 13 bases not matched to a gene; V was cut back by 4 bases and J by 4 bases. CDR3 length: 17 amino acids. In nucleotides, the CDR3 is TGTGCCAGCAGCTCCGGGGGAGGCGGGAGGGCGGGAGAGACCCAGTACTTC. Its protein is CASSSGGGGRAGETQYF.

The chain uses TRBV11-3 and TRBJ2-7, with a tentative D call TRBD2 (5 bases). Trimming took off 4 bases at V and 3 bases at J, with 16 bases between the two ends. The CDR3 sequence is 15 residues long. Germline assignment: CDR1 SGHNT and CDR2 YENEEA. The CDR3 protein is CASSSDEGRVYEQYF. CDR3 bases: TGTGCCAGCAGCTCCGATGAGGGCCGGGTCTACGAGCAGTACTTC.

The gene calls are TRBV5-4 and TRBJ2-7; D call uncertain. With 1 base removed from V and 2 bases from J, the gap between germline ends came to 13 bases. The CDR3 spans 15 residues. Germline CDR1 SGHNT, CDR2 YYREEE (reference sequence). The DNA of the CDR3 is TGTGCCAGCAGCTTGAATCCAGGTCCCCCCTACGAGCAGTACTTC. Its translation: CASSLNPGPPYEQYF.

The sample holds a few counts of this clone. This chain connects TRBV5-1 to TRBJ2-1; 8 nucleotides match TRBD2. The CDR3 is made up of 18 amino acids. The junction had 10 bases not matched to a gene; V was cut back by 0 bases and J by 2 bases. Germline CDR1 SGHRS, CDR2 YFSETQ. Here the CDR3 reads CASSLAVSDSGAYNEQFF. The DNA of the CDR3 is TGCGCCAGCAGCTTGGCCGTTTCGGATAGCGGGGCCTACAATGAGCAGTTCTTC.

CDR3 DNA: TGTGCCAGCAGTTTGTCGACTAGCGGGAGAGGTGAGCAGTACTTC. Protein sequence: CASSLSTSGRGEQYF. This chain uses TRBV27 with TRBJ2-7, with 12 bases lining up with TRBD2. Trimming took 3 bases from V and 7 from J; bases not matched to a gene: 7. The CDR3 loop spans 15 amino acids. CDR1 is MNHEY, CDR2 SMNVEV, per germline (reference sequence).

V is TRBV7-9 and J is TRBJ1-1; D perhaps matches TRBD1 (6 bases). CDR1 and CDR2 from the germline V gene are SEHNR and FQNEAQ (reference sequence). Between the trimmed V and J ends, which lost 5 bases and 0 bases, there was a span of 19 bases. The CDR3 consists of 17 residues. The DNA for the CDR3 is TGTGCCAGCAGCCCCCCGGGAGGGGGGTACTTGAACACTGAAGCTTTCTTT. Translating it yields CASSPPGGGYLNTEAFF.

The chain couples TRBV6-5 to TRBJ2-1; D possibly corresponds to TRBD2 (6 bases). This CDR3 is 13 amino acids long. Per germline, CDR1 MNHEY and CDR2 SVGAGI. Trimming removed 5 bases from V and 6 bases from J, with 11 bases in between. CDR3 amino acids: CASSQTRGNEQFF. The CDR3 region has the DNA TGTGCCAGCAGTCAGACTAGGGGCAATGAGCAGTTCTTC.

J is TRBJ1-4 and V is TRBV7-9; D possibly corresponds to TRBD1 (6 bases). CDR1 SEHNR and CDR2 FQNEAQ come from the germline V gene (reference sequence). CDR3 length equals 15 residues. The V gene lost 3 bases and the J gene lost 3 bases, with 11 bases spanning the gap. CDR3 protein: CASSLGGLANEKLFF. Here the CDR3 DNA reads TGTGCCAGCAGCTTGGGGGGGCTTGCTAATGAAAAACTGTTTTTT. The variable domain in full, completed from reference TRBV7-9 and TRBJ1-4, reads DTGVSQNPRHKITKRGQNVTFRCDPISEHNRLYWYRQTLGQGPEFLTYFQNEAQLEKSRLLSDRFSAERPKGSFSTLEIQRTEQGDSAMYLCASSLGGLANEKLFFGSGTQLSVL.

The chain couples TRBV5-1 to TRBJ1-5, with TRBD1 identical over 8 bases. Germline-derived CDR1 and CDR2 are SGHRS and YFSETQ. The CDR3 totals 15 residues. V shed 4 bases and J 7 bases; nucleotides not matched to a gene: 10. This CDR3 is CASSTQGAPGQPQHF. CDR3 in DNA: TGCGCCAGCAGCACGCAGGGGGCTCCTGGACAGCCCCAGCATTTT.

The chain joins TRBV6-1 to TRBJ2-1, with 10 bases fitting TRBD2. Germline V lookup: CDR1 MNHNS, CDR2 SASEGT. After removal of 2 bases from V and 6 bases from J, the junction contained 4 bases not matched to a gene. The CDR3 has 15 amino acids. The CDR3 loop is CASSESLAGLNEQFF. The CDR3 DNA follows: TGTGCCAGCAGTGAATCACTAGCGGGGCTCAATGAGCAGTTCTTC.

This clone was counted between two and nine times. The V call is TRBV6-1, the J call TRBJ2-1, with TRBD2 identical over 12 bases. Looked up from germline, CDR1 is MNHNS and CDR2 is SASEGT. After removal of 3 bases from V and 6 bases from J, the junction contained 6 bases not matched to a gene. The CDR3 is 16 amino acids. CDR3 sequence: CASSETLAGGTNEQFF. The CDR3 DNA follows: TGTGCCAGCAGTGAGACGCTAGCGGGAGGGACCAATGAGCAGTTCTTC.

The V gene is TRBV19, the J gene TRBJ2-1; no firm D call. The CDR3 is made up of 16 amino acids. V gave up 0 bases and J gave up 8 bases, with 17 bases separating them. CDR1 is LNHDA and CDR2 is SQIVND in the germline V gene (reference sequence). The CDR3 reads CASSIDWSRSSDEQFF. The DNA of the CDR3 is TGTGCCAGTAGTATAGATTGGTCCCGGAGTTCCGATGAGCAGTTCTTC.

The V gene is TRBV6-1, the J gene TRBJ2-5; D remains unclear. The DNA matches TRBJ2-7 better at its end, which makes the J call doubtful. CDR3 size: 13 residues. CDR1 and CDR2 (germline): MNHNS, SASEGT. CDR3 sequence: CASSEARTYEQYF. As DNA, the CDR3 is TGTGCCAGCAGTGAAGCTAGAACCTACGAGCAGTACTTC.

The chain recombines TRBV7-3 with TRBJ2-3; 10 positions agree with TRBD2. J gave up 2 bases and V 3 bases, and 5 bases lay outside the gene matches. Germline assignment: CDR1 SGHTA and CDR2 FQGTGA. This CDR3 spans 16 amino acids. CDR3 region: CASSFRTSGYTDTQYF. In DNA form, the CDR3 reads TGTGCCAGCAGCTTCCGGACTAGCGGTTACACAGATACGCAGTATTTT.

The V and J genes are TRBV2 and TRBJ1-2; D gene ambiguous. The germline V gene encodes CDR1 SNHLY and CDR2 FYNNEI. The CDR3 extends over 13 amino acids. Trimming left V 6 bases short and J 8 bases short, with 16 bases between. CDR3 nucleotides: TGTGCCAGCAGCGATAACAGTCTTGGGGGCTACACCTTC. This codes for CASSDNSLGGYTF.

The chain links TRBV28 to TRBJ2-3; 8 bases are shared with TRBD2. The CDR3 spans 16 residues. In germline, CDR1 is MDHEN, CDR2 SYDVKM. J was trimmed by 0 bases and V by 6 bases; bases with no gene match: 8. The chain's CDR3 is CASSPGASGSTDTQYF. Here the CDR3 DNA reads TGTGCCAGCAGCCCGGGCGCTAGCGGGAGCACAGATACGCAGTATTTT. Full variable domain (remainder filled in from reference TRBV28 and TRBJ2-3): DVKVTQSSRYLVKRTGEKVFLECVQDMDHENMFWYRQDPGLGLRLIYFSYDVKMKEKGDIPEGYSVSREKKERFSLILESASTNQTSMYLCASSPGASGSTDTQYFGPGTRLTVL.

This clone has more than one count but fewer than ten. J is TRBJ1-1 and V is TRBV6-1; TRBD1 might be the D (6 bases). The CDR3 length is 14 residues. V shed 8 bases and J shed 1 base, with 14 bases lying between them. Germline V gene sequence: CDR1 MNHNS, CDR2 SASEGT. The CDR3 spells CASLTRGTNTEAFF. DNA for the CDR3: TGTGCCAGCTTGACCAGGGGAACGAACACTGAAGCTTTCTTT.

The genes are TRBV6-1 and TRBJ2-2; a possible D gene is TRBD2 (6 bases). CDR1 is MNHNS, CDR2 SASEGT, per germline. The CDR3 runs 16 residues. V was clipped by 3 bases and J by 5 bases, with 16 bases between them. For the CDR3, the DNA is TGTGCCAGCAGTGATCCCCCCGGGAGAGGGACCGGGGAGCTGTTTTTT. Translation: CASSDPPGRGTGELFF.

This rearrangement joins TRBV4-3 to TRBJ1-6; 10 bases are a match to TRBD1. V shed 4 bases, J shed 8 bases, and the junction held 5 bases outside the gene matches. This CDR3 comprises 15 residues. The germline V gene encodes CDR1 LGHNA and CDR2 YSLEER. Written as DNA, the CDR3 is TGCGCCAGCAGCCCCCGGGACAGGGGCGATTCACCCCTCCACTTT. This gives the protein CASSPRDRGDSPLHF.

The CDR3 nucleotides are TGTGCCAGCGTTCTGATTAGCGGGGAAACAGATACGCAGTATTTT. This gives the protein CASVLISGETDTQYF. This chain connects TRBV6-1 to TRBJ2-3; 8 bases are a match to TRBD2. V dropped 8 bases and J dropped 3; count of bases not matched to a gene: 10. The length of the CDR3 is 15 residues. Germline CDR1 reads MNHNS; CDR2 reads SASEGT.

The V gene is TRBV6-6, the J gene TRBJ2-2, with D maybe TRBD2 (5 bases). The CDR3 length is 13 residues. The germline V gene has CDR1 MNHNY and CDR2 SVGAGI (reference sequence). V was pared by 6 bases and J by 6 bases, with 11 bases between. The CDR3 DNA is TGTGCCAGCAGCCCAGCTAGCCCCGGGGAGCTGTTTTTT. This encodes CASSPASPGELFF.

This clone was seen just once. The chain uses TRBV4-2 and TRBJ1-1, with D possibly matching TRBD1 (5 bases). This CDR3 comprises 15 residues. Trimming left V 0 bases short and J 4 bases short, with 12 bases between. The germline V gene has CDR1 LGHNA and CDR2 YNFKEQ. The CDR3 nucleotides are TGTGCCAGCAGCCAAGATGGGGCCGGCAGCACTGAAGCTTTCTTT. Protein product: CASSQDGAGSTEAFF.